This T cell receptor (beta chain) was recorded in a study of blood T cell repertoires in COVID-19. Study-wide context: Donors in the United States, Italy and Spain gave samples during acute or convalescent COVID-19. From T cells, B-cell-depleted T cells, or PBMCs came the material, which was cDNA or gDNA.

Deletions cut 3 bases from V and 4 bases from J, with 18 bases between. Germline V gene lookup returns CDR1 DFQATT and CDR2 SNEGSKA (reference sequence). This CDR3 spans 15 amino acids. As handled by the study authors: Amplified reference gene primers provided the basis for estimating nucleated cell counts. Measured with immunoSEQ multiplex PCR; TCRdb has only the in-frame clones, and not every one. V, J and clone size are those of that table, while D and trimming were read from the DNA. The data hold 95,000 to 150,000 clones, with 70% to 85% observed a single time. Sequencing used peripheral blood. V usage is TRBV20-1 and J usage is TRBJ2-5; D is possibly TRBD2 (6 bases). This receptor was identified in a human donor with acute or convalescent COVID-19. The donor label of this sample is uncertain. CDR3 DNA: TGCAGTGCTAGTGCGTTGACGGGACTCTTAGAGACCCAGTACTTC. Translating gives CSASALTGLLETQYF.